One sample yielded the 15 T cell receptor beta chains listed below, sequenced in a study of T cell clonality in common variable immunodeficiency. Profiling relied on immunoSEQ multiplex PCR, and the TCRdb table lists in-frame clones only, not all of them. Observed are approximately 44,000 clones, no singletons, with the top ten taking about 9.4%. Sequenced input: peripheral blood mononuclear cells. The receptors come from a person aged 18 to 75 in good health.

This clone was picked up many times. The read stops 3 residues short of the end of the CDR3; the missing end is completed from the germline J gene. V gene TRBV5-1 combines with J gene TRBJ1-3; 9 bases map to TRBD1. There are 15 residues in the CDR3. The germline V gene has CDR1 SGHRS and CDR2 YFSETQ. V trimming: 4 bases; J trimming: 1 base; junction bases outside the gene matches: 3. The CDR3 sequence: CASSGTGMSGNTIYF. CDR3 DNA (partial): TGCGCCAGCAGCGGGACAGGGATGTCTGGAAACACC. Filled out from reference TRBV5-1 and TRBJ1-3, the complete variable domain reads KAGVTQTPRYLIKTRGQQVTLSCSPISGHRSVSWYQQTPGQGLQFLFEYFSETQRNKGNFPGRFSGRQFSNSRSEMNVSTLELGDSALYLCASSGTGMSGNTIYFGEGSWLTVV.

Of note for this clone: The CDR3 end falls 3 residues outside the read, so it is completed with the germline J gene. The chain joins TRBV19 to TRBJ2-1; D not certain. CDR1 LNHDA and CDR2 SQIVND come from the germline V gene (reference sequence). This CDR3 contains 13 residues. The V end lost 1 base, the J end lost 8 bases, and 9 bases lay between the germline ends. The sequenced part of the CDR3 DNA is TGTGCCAGTAGTATAGGGGCCTCCGATGAG. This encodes CASSIGASDE. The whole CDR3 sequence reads CASSIGASDEQFF.

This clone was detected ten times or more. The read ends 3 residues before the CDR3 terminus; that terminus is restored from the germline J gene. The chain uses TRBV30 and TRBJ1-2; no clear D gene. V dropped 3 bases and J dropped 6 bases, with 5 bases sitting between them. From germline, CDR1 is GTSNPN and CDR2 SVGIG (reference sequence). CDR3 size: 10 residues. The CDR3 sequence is CAWRFNGYTF. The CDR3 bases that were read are TGTGCCTGGAGATTTAATGGC.

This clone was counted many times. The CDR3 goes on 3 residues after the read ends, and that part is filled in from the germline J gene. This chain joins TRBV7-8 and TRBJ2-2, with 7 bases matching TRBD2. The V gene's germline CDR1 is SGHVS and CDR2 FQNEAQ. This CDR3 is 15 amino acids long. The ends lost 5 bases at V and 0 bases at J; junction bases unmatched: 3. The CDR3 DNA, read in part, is TGTGCCAGCAGCCCTAGCGGAGCGAACACCGGGGAG. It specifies CASSPSGANTGE. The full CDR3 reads CASSPSGANTGELFF.

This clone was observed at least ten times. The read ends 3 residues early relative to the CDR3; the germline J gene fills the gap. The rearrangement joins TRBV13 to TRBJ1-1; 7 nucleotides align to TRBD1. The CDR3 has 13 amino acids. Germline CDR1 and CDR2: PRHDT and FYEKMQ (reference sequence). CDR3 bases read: TGTGCCAGCAGCTTGGACGACAGGGAGGAA. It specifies CASSLDDREE. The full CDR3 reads CASSLDDREEAFF.

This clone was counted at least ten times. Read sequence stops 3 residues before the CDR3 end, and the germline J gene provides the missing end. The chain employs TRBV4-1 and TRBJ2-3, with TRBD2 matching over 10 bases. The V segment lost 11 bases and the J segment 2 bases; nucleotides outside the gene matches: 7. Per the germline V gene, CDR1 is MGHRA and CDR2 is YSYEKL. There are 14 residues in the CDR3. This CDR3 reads CASKRGGDTDTQYF. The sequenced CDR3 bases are TGCGCCTCCAAGCGGGGGGGCGACACAGATACG.

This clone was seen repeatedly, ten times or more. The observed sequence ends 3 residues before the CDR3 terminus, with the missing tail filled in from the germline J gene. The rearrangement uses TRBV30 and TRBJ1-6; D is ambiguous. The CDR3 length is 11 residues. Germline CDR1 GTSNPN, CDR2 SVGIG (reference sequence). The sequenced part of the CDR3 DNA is TGTGCCTGGAACAGACCCGGGGCC. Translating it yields CAWNRPGA. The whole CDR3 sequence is CAWNRPGALHF.

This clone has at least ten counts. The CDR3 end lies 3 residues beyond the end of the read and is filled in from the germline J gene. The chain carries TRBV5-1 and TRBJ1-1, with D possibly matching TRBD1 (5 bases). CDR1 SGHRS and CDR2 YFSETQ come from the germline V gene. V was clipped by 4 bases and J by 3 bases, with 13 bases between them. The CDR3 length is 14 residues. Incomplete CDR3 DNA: TGCGCCAGCAGCCTCCAGGGTGGGCACACTGAA. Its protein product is CASSLQGGHTE. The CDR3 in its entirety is CASSLQGGHTEAFF.

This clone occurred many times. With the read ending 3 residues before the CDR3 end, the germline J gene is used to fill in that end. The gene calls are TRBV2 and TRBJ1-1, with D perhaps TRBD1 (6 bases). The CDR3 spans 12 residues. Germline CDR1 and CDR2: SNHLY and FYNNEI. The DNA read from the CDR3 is TGTGCCAGCAGTGAAAGGGGGTTGGCA. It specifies CASSERGLA. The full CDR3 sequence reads CASSERGLAAFF.

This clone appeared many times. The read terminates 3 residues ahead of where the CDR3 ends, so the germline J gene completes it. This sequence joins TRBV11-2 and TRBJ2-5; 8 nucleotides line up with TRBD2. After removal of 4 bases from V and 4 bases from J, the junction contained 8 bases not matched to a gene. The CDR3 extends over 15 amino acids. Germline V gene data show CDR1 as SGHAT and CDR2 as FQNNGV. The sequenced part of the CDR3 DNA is TGTGCCAGCAGCTCATTGGCGGGAGGCTTAGAGACC. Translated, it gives CASSSLAGGLET. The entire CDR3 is CASSSLAGGLETQYF.

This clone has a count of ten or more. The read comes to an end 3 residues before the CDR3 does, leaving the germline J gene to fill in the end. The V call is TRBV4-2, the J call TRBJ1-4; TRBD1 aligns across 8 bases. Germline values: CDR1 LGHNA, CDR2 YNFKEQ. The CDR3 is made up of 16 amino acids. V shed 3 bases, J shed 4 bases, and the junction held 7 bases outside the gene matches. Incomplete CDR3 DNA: TGTGCCAGCAGCCAGGCTGGACAGGGAGTTAATGAAAAA. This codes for CASSQAGQGVNEK. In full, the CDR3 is CASSQAGQGVNEKLFF.

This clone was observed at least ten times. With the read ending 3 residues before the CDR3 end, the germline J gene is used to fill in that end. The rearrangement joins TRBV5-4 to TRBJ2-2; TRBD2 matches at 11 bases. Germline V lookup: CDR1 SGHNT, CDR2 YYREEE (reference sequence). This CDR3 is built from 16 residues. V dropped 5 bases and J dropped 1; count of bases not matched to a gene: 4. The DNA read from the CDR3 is TGTGCCAGCAGTTCTGGGACTAGCGGGAACACCGGGGAG. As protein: CASSSGTSGNTGE. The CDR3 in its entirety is CASSSGTSGNTGELFF.

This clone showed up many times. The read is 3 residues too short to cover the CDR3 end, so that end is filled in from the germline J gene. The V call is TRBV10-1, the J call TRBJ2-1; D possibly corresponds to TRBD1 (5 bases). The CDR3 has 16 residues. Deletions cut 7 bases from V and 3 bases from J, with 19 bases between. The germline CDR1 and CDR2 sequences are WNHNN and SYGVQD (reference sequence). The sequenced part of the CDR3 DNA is TGCGCCAGCACCTTGGGGCAGAAGAATTACTACAATGAG. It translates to CASTLGQKNYYNE. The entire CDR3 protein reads CASTLGQKNYYNEQFF.

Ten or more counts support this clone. CDR3 in amino acids: CASSPLDSRNTEAFF. Partial CDR3 DNA: TGTGCCAGCTCACCACTAGACAGTAGGAACACTGAA. The rearrangement links TRBV18 to TRBJ1-1; D perhaps matches TRBD1 (5 bases). The read ends 3 residues shy of where the CDR3 ends; the end is completed using the germline J gene. V lost 1 base and J lost 1, with 10 bases in between. Germline V gene data show CDR1 as KGHSH and CDR2 as LQKENI. The CDR3 totals 15 residues.

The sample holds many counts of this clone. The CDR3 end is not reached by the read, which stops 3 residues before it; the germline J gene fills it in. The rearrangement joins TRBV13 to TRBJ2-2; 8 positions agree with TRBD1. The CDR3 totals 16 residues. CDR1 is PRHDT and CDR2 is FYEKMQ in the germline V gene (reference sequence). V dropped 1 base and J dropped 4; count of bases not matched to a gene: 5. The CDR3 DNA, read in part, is TGTGCCAGCAGCTTAGCAGGACAGGGCCGCACCGGGGAG. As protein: CASSLAGQGRTGE. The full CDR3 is CASSLAGQGRTGELFF.